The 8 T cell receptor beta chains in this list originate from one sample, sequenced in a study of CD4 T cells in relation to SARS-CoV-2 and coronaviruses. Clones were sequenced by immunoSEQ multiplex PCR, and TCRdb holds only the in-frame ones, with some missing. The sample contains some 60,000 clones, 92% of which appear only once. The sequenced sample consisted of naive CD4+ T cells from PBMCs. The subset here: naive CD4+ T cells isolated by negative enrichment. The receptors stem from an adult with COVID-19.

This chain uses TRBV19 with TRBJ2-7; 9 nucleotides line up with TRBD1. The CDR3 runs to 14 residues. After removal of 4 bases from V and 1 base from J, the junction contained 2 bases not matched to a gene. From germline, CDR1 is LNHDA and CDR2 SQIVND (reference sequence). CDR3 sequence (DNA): TGTGCCAGTAGTACGGACAGGGGTTCCTACGAGCAGTACTTC. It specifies CASSTDRGSYEQYF.

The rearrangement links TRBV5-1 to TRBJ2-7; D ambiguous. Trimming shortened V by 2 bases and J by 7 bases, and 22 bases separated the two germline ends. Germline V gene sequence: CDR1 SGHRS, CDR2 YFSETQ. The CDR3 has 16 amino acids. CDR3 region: CASSLALGQTIEEQYF. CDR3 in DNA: TGCGCCAGCAGCTTAGCCTTAGGGCAGACCATAGAAGAGCAGTACTTC.

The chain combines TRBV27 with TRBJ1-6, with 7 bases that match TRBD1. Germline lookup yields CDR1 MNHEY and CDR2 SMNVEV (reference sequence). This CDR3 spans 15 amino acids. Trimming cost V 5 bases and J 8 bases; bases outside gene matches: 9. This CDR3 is CASSPTGWGDSPLHF. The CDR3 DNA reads TGTGCCAGCAGTCCGACAGGGTGGGGTGATTCACCCCTCCACTTT.

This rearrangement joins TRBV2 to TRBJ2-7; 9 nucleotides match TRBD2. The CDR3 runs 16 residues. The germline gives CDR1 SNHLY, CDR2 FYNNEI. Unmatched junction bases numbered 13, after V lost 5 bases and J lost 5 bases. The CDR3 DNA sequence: TGTGCCAGCAGTTCAAAAGGGGCGGGAGGGAGCAACGAGCAGTACTTC. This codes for CASSSKGAGGSNEQYF.

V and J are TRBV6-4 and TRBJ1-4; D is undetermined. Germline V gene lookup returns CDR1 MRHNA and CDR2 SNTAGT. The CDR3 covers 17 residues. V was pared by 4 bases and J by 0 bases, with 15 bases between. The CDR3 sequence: CASSVDRMRPTNEKLFF. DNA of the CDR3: TGTGCCAGCAGTGTTGACCGAATGAGACCAACTAATGAAAAACTGTTTTTT.

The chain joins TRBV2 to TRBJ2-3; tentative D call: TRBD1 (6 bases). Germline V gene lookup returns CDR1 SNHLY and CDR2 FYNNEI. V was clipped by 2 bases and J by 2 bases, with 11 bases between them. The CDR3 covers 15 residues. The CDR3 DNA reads TGTGCCAGCAGTGAAACCGGGGACACCACAGATACGCAGTATTTT. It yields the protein CASSETGDTTDTQYF.

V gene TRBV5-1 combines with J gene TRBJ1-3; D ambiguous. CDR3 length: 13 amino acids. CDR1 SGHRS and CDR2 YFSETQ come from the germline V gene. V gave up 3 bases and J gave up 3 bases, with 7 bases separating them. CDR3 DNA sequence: TGCGCCAGCAGCTCTGGTGATGGAAACACCATATATTTT. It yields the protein CASSSGDGNTIYF.

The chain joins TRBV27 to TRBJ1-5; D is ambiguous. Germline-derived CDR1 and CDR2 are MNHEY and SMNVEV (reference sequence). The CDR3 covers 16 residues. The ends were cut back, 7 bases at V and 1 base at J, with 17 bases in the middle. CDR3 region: CASNNYGVGSNQPQHF. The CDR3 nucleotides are TGTGCCAGCAACAATTACGGGGTGGGAAGCAATCAGCCCCAGCATTTT.